This passage covers 23 T cell receptor beta chains from one sample sequenced in a study of T cells in Graves' hyperthyroidism and ophthalmopathy. RNA transcripts were the template for amplifying TCR beta CDR3 regions. First-round RT-PCR targeting the TCR CDR3 was performed with the HTBI primer set. TCRdb passed the multiplex PCR reads through MiXCR, listing each CDR3 protein once. Of approximately 630,000 distinct CDR3 sequences listed, 15% to 20% were seen once; the top ten hold around 3.9%. The sequenced sample was blood. The receptors were sampled from a woman between 25 and 40 years old with Graves' hyperthyroidism.

This clonotype was found many times. The genes are TRBV28 and TRBJ2-7; tentatively, D is TRBD1 (6 bases). The CDR3 is 15 amino acids. The germline CDR1 and CDR2 sequences are MDHEN and SYDVKM. Trimming removed 5 bases from V and 5 bases from J, with 19 bases in between. CDR3 in amino acids: CASSIQGTGRNEQYF. The CDR3 bases are TGTGCCAGCAGTATACAGGGTACGGGACGGAACGAGCAGTACTTC.

This clonotype occurred many times. This chain links TRBV28 with TRBJ2-1; 10 positions agree with TRBD2. V was pared by 3 bases and J by 4 bases, with 9 bases of the junction left unmatched. This CDR3 is built from 17 residues. Per germline, CDR1 MDHEN and CDR2 SYDVKM. In DNA, the CDR3 is TGTGCCAGCAGTTTTGGAGGTCTAGCGGGAGCTTACAATGAGCAGTTCTTC. Translation gives CASSFGGLAGAYNEQFF.

The sample holds many counts of this clonotype. The rearrangement joins TRBV13 to TRBJ2-3; 11 nucleotides match TRBD2. The V gene end was trimmed by 4 bases and the J gene end by 2 bases; junction bases not matched to a gene: 11. The CDR3 is 18 residues long. The V gene's germline CDR1 is PRHDT and CDR2 FYEKMQ (reference sequence). CDR3 nucleotide sequence: TGTGCCAGCAGCTCCCTAACTACTAGCGGGAGATACACAGATACGCAGTATTTT. Protein: CASSSLTTSGRYTDTQYF.

This clonotype was picked up a small number of times. The chain recombines TRBV11-3 with TRBJ2-2; 7 bases match TRBD1. With V trimmed by 5 bases and J by 6 bases, 12 bases remained unmatched. Germline V gene data show CDR1 as SGHNT and CDR2 as YENEEA. The CDR3 runs 16 residues. The CDR3 loop is CASSHYRGGVAGELFF. The CDR3, as DNA: TGTGCCAGCAGCCACTACAGGGGTGGAGTAGCCGGGGAGCTGTTTTTT. Full variable domain (outside the CDR3, taken from reference TRBV11-3 and TRBJ2-2): EAGVVQSPRYKIIEKKQPVAFWCNPISGHNTLYWYLQNLGQGPELLIRYENEEAVDDSQLPKDRFSAERLKGVDSTLKIQPAELGDSAVYLCASSHYRGGVAGELFFGEGSRLTVL.

This rearrangement joins TRBV9 to TRBJ2-3; the D gene could be TRBD1 or TRBD2 (5 bases each). The length of the CDR3 is 14 residues. Per the germline V gene, CDR1 is SGDLS and CDR2 is YYNGEE. Trimming took 1 base from V and 5 from J, leaving 11 bases between them. CDR3 in amino acids: CASSVRAGRDTQYF. The CDR3, as DNA: TGTGCCAGCAGCGTAAGGGCAGGGAGAGATACGCAGTATTTT.

This clonotype was found a few times. The chain combines TRBV4-1 with TRBJ1-1, with TRBD1 matching over 7 bases. The germline V gene has CDR1 MGHRA and CDR2 YSYEKL. The V gene end was trimmed by 11 bases and the J gene end by 5 bases; junction bases not matched to a gene: 11. The CDR3 has 13 amino acids. The CDR3 nucleotides are TGCGCCTCCAAGGGGGCAGGGCGGACTGAAGCTTTCTTT. Protein sequence: CASKGAGRTEAFF.

The chain links TRBV20-1 to TRBJ2-3; tentatively, D is TRBD1 or TRBD2 (5 bases each). CDR1 DFQATT and CDR2 SNEGSKA come from the germline V gene (reference sequence). The V end was cut by 3 bases, the J end by 3 bases, with 16 bases between. The CDR3 spans 15 residues. This CDR3 is CSARGNRGETDTQYF. CDR3 DNA: TGCAGTGCTAGGGGCAATAGGGGAGAGACAGATACGCAGTATTTT.

This clonotype was recorded a few times. The gene calls are TRBV7-3 and TRBJ2-1; D gene ambiguous. V lost 5 bases and J lost 4, with 15 bases in between. From germline, CDR1 is SGHTA and CDR2 FQGTGA. The length of the CDR3 is 15 residues. The CDR3 spells CASSLGDSLYNEQFF. As DNA, the CDR3 is TGTGCCAGCAGCCTAGGCGACTCACTATACAATGAGCAGTTCTTC.

On this clonotype: The junction differs from germline at one of its ends, possibly a read error. The rearrangement joins TRBV12-3 or TRBV12-4 to TRBJ1-2; TRBD1 aligns across 12 bases. The CDR3 contains 17 residues. The CDR3 region is CAGSFTGTGGNKYGYTF. CDR3 DNA sequence: TGTGCCGGCAGTTTCACCGGGACAGGGGGCAATAAATATGGCTACACCTTC.

As concerns this clonotype: A read error may produce the germline difference seen at one junction end. The chain links TRBV7-2 to TRBJ1-1; 11 bases fit TRBD1. This CDR3 is built from 19 residues. CDR1 and CDR2 (germline): SGHTA, FQGNSA. The CDR3 DNA is TGCGCCAGCAGCCGGTATTCCGGGACAGGGGGTGACCTGAACACTGAAGCTTTCTTT. Translating it yields CASSRYSGTGGDLNTEAFF.

This clonotype was seen a handful of times. The rearrangement joins TRBV27 to TRBJ1-3; 9 nucleotides align to TRBD1. The junction had 4 bases not matched to a gene; V was cut back by 2 bases and J by 8 bases. Germline V gives CDR1 MNHEY, CDR2 SMNVEV (reference sequence). This CDR3 has 14 amino acids. The CDR3 spells CASSLNRGPDTIYF. The CDR3 DNA is TGTGCCAGCAGTTTAAACAGGGGGCCAGACACCATATATTTT.

This clonotype was seen more than once but under ten times. A junction end diverges from the germline sequence, so it may reflect a read error. J is TRBJ2-7 and V is TRBV29-1; D possibly uses TRBD1 or TRBD2 (5 bases each). The length of the CDR3 is 15 residues. The germline gives CDR1 SQVTM, CDR2 ANQGSEA. CDR3 DNA: TGCAGCGTTGTGATTTTGGGACCCACTCCCTACCAGCAGTACTTC. Translated, it gives CSVVILGPTPYQQYF.

This clonotype was detected many times. A read error may account for a junction end that differs from germline. This chain connects TRBV19 to TRBJ1-5; D not resolved. Germline values: CDR1 LNHDA, CDR2 SQIVND (reference sequence). The CDR3 contains 13 residues. The CDR3 DNA reads as TGTGCCAGCAGTATAAGAGGAAATCAGCCCCAGCATTTT. Its translation: CASSIRGNQPQHF.

This clonotype has ten or more counts. The chain combines TRBV10-3 with TRBJ2-1; 11 positions match TRBD2. In germline, CDR1 is ENHRY, CDR2 SYGVKD. Trimming removed 3 bases from V and 5 bases from J; junction bases left unmatched: 3. The CDR3 length is 15 residues. Written as DNA, the CDR3 is TGTGCCATCAGTGATAAGGGACTAGCGGACAATGAGCAGTTCTTC. It translates to CAISDKGLADNEQFF.

This clonotype was seen at least ten times. V and J are TRBV30 and TRBJ2-7, with D perhaps being TRBD1 or TRBD2 (5 bases each). Looked up from germline, CDR1 is GTSNPN and CDR2 is SVGIG (reference sequence). This CDR3 spans 13 amino acids. Trimming cost V 3 bases and J 3 bases, with 12 bases left between them. This CDR3 reads CAWSRDQLYEQYF. The CDR3 coding sequence is TGTGCCTGGAGCCGGGACCAGCTCTACGAGCAGTACTTC.

This clonotype was seen a few times. The rearrangement joins TRBV28 to TRBJ1-5, with D possibly TRBD1 on 6 matching bases. This CDR3 has 15 residues. Per the germline V gene, CDR1 is MDHEN and CDR2 is SYDVKM. V was cut by 6 bases and J by 2 bases, with 14 bases left in between. For the CDR3, the DNA is TGTGCCAGCAGGGAACAGGGAAGTCGCAATCAGCCCCAGCATTTT. The encoded protein is CASREQGSRNQPQHF.

The J gene is TRBJ2-7, the V gene TRBV12-3 or TRBV12-4, with TRBD2 as a possible D gene (6 bases). Trimming removed 3 bases from V and 4 bases from J, with 10 bases in between. This CDR3 is built from 13 residues. In nucleotides, the CDR3 is TGTGCCAGCAGTTTGCACGGGGGATACGAGCAGTACTTC. The encoded protein is CASSLHGGYEQYF.

This clonotype appeared a few times. V and J are TRBV13 and TRBJ2-4; D not certain. The V and J ends lost 4 bases and 0 bases respectively, with 7 bases between them. Germline CDR1 PRHDT, CDR2 FYEKMQ (reference sequence). The CDR3 contains 14 residues. The CDR3 sequence: CASSSATAKNIQYF. In nucleotides, the CDR3 is TGTGCCAGCAGCTCCGCGACAGCCAAAAACATTCAGTACTTC.

This chain links TRBV20-1 with TRBJ2-2, with TRBD1 identical over 7 bases. Germline CDR1 DFQATT, CDR2 SNEGSKA (reference sequence). The CDR3 covers 14 residues. J was trimmed by 6 bases and V by 5 bases; bases with no gene match: 9. CDR3 coding DNA: TGCAGTGCTGCCCGACAGGGCCTGGCCGGGGAGCTGTTTTTT. This codes for CSAARQGLAGELFF.

This clonotype appeared once. Given a much more abundant clone one base away, this may be a read error. This chain connects TRBV24-1 to TRBJ2-1; D is perhaps TRBD1 or TRBD2 (6 bases each). The V gene's germline CDR1 is KGHDR and CDR2 SFDVKD. This CDR3 contains 15 residues. The chain's CDR3 is CATSDGSGAYSEQFF. The CDR3 DNA reads TGTGCCACCAGTGACGGGTCGGGGGCTTACAGTGAGCAGTTCTTC.

The V call is TRBV11-2, the J call TRBJ2-2; no firm D call. Trimming left V 7 bases short and J 2 bases short, with 14 bases between. CDR1 is SGHAT and CDR2 is FQNNGV in the germline V gene. The CDR3 is 15 residues long. The CDR3 is CASNDGLTNTGELFF. In nucleotides, the CDR3 is TGTGCCAGCAATGATGGGCTAACTAACACCGGGGAGCTGTTTTTT.

This clonotype was counted at least ten times. The gene calls are TRBV6-1 and TRBJ2-7; D perhaps matches TRBD2 (5 bases). Trimming took 7 bases from V and 3 from J, leaving 16 bases between them. The CDR3 has 14 amino acids. The germline V gene has CDR1 MNHNS and CDR2 SASEGT. CDR3 nucleotides: TGTGCCAGCACCCCCGCCGGGGTTTACTACGAGCAGTACTTC. Translated: CASTPAGVYYEQYF.

This clonotype turned up a few times. This chain links TRBV18 with TRBJ2-1; D might be TRBD2 (7 bases). Looked up from germline, CDR1 is KGHSH and CDR2 is LQKENI. The CDR3 extends over 16 amino acids. V shed 3 bases and J shed 5 bases, with 17 bases lying between them. The CDR3 loop is CASSPGGASLHNEQFF. CDR3 DNA: TGTGCCAGCTCACCTGGGGGGGCCAGCCTCCACAATGAGCAGTTCTTC.